This entry lists 16 T cell receptor beta chains sequenced from one sample in a study of blood T cell repertoires in COVID-19. Profiling relied on immunoSEQ multiplex PCR, and the TCRdb table lists in-frame clones only, not all of them. The table lists approximately 69,000 clones, about 80% of them singletons. What was sequenced was peripheral blood. Receptor source: an elderly woman with acute or convalescent COVID-19.

The rearrangement uses TRBV2 and TRBJ1-1; 10 bases line up with TRBD1. Germline V gene data show CDR1 as SNHLY and CDR2 as FYNNEI. V lost 8 bases and J lost 1; bases outside the gene matches: 7. This CDR3 has 15 residues. CDR3 nucleotide sequence: TGTGCCAGCGACCGAGACAGGGGGCGGAACACTGAAGCTTTCTTT. Its translation is CASDRDRGRNTEAFF.

This chain joins TRBV4-3 and TRBJ1-3, with D tentatively TRBD1 (6 bases). Germline CDR1 reads LGHNA; CDR2 reads YSLEER. This CDR3 is 13 amino acids long. V lost 5 bases and J lost 8, with 13 bases in between. CDR3 DNA: TGCGCCAGCAGCTCACAGGGTTTCGACACCATATATTTT. As protein: CASSSQGFDTIYF.

J is TRBJ1-6 and V is TRBV5-1; weak D call: TRBD1 (5 bases). Between the trimmed V and J ends, which lost 0 bases and 9 bases, there was a span of 13 bases. The CDR3 runs 15 residues. From germline, CDR1 is SGHRS and CDR2 YFSETQ. The chain's CDR3 is CASSLDGGDGSPLHF. The CDR3, as DNA: TGCGCCAGCAGCTTGGACGGGGGTGACGGTTCACCCCTCCACTTT.

The CDR3 is CASSPLTGVIGYEQYF. CDR3 nucleotide sequence: TGTGCCAGTAGTCCCCTCACGGGTGTAATCGGGTACGAGCAGTACTTC. The chain uses TRBV19 and TRBJ2-7, with no clear D. Per the germline V gene, CDR1 is LNHDA and CDR2 is SQIVND (reference sequence). V was cut by 5 bases and J by 4 bases, with 21 bases left in between. There are 16 residues in the CDR3.

This clone was counted once. The J gene is TRBJ2-1, the V gene TRBV15; 9 bases are shared with TRBD2. The germline V gene has CDR1 LNHNV and CDR2 YYDKDF (reference sequence). V trimming: 5 bases; J trimming: 2 bases; junction bases outside the gene matches: 10. The CDR3 totals 17 residues. This chain's CDR3 is CATSYDSGRGTYNEQFF. Written as DNA, the CDR3 is TGTGCCACCAGCTACGATAGCGGGAGAGGAACCTACAATGAGCAGTTCTTC.

This chain uses TRBV28 with TRBJ1-5; TRBD1 is a possible D gene (5 bases). The CDR3 is 14 amino acids. Between the trimmed V and J ends, which lost 8 bases and 7 bases, there was a span of 18 bases. CDR1 is MDHEN, CDR2 SYDVKM, per germline. The CDR3 here is CASSFGAGSQPQHF. The CDR3 DNA reads TGTGCCAGCTCTTTTGGGGCAGGGTCCCAGCCCCAGCATTTT.

The chain recombines TRBV7-9 with TRBJ1-2; the D gene is possibly TRBD1 (6 bases). The CDR3 runs 17 residues. Germline CDR1 reads SEHNR; CDR2 reads FQNEAQ (reference sequence). Trimming took 5 bases from V and 6 from J, leaving 25 bases between them. CDR3: CASSLGGSGVRGHGYTF. The CDR3 nucleotides are TGTGCCAGCAGCCTAGGGGGTTCAGGGGTGAGAGGCCATGGCTACACCTTC.

J is TRBJ1-2 and V is TRBV28; 10 bases are a match to TRBD1. CDR3 size: 14 residues. Germline values: CDR1 MDHEN, CDR2 SYDVKM. Trimming took 5 bases from V and 6 from J; bases not matched to a gene: 6. CDR3 bases: TGTGCCAGCAGTCTTTCGGGACAGGGGAATGGCTACACCTTC. Translated, it gives CASSLSGQGNGYTF.

The rearrangement joins TRBV7-2 to TRBJ1-5; 10 positions agree with TRBD1. Germline trimming cut 3 bases from V and 2 bases from J; bases unmatched to any gene: 1. This CDR3 contains 15 residues. Germline V CDR1 and CDR2: SGHTA, FQGNSA. CDR3 DNA sequence: TGTGCCAGCAGCTTTGACAGGGGGCGCAATCAGCCCCAGCATTTT. Translated: CASSFDRGRNQPQHF.

This clone was seen once. The chain carries TRBV24-1 and TRBJ2-6; 7 bases are a match to TRBD1. From germline, CDR1 is KGHDR and CDR2 SFDVKD. V lost 9 bases and J lost 2; bases outside the gene matches: 3. This CDR3 contains 14 residues. The CDR3 nucleotides read TGTGCCACCTCAGGGGGTACTGGGGCCAACGTCCTGACTTTC. It codes for CATSGGTGANVLTF.

The chain has TRBV7-9 and TRBJ2-1; 11 bases match TRBD1. Germline V gene sequence: CDR1 SEHNR, CDR2 FQNEAQ (reference sequence). J lost 16 bases, V lost 5 bases, and 7 bases had no gene match. This CDR3 has 12 residues. The CDR3: CASSDTGTGGFF. The CDR3 coding sequence is TGTGCCAGCAGCGATACCGGGACAGGGGGTTTCTTC.

This clone was detected once. The chain combines TRBV9 with TRBJ2-2, with 8 bases lining up with TRBD1. This CDR3 has 16 residues. Germline V gene sequence: CDR1 SGDLS, CDR2 YYNGEE. J was trimmed by 5 bases and V by 0 bases; bases with no gene match: 6. The CDR3 is CASSVDPGGRTGELFF. The CDR3 nucleotides are TGTGCCAGCAGCGTAGATCCAGGGGGCCGGACCGGGGAGCTGTTTTTT.

The sample holds one count of this clone. The V gene is TRBV5-4, the J gene TRBJ2-1, with 16 nucleotides matching TRBD2. V trimming: 3 bases; J trimming: 7 bases; junction bases outside the gene matches: 7. Germline CDR1 reads SGHNT; CDR2 reads YYREEE (reference sequence). The CDR3 is 17 residues long. The CDR3 here is CASSSPGLAGGGNEQFF. CDR3 DNA: TGTGCCAGCAGCTCGCCGGGACTAGCGGGAGGGGGTAATGAGCAGTTCTTC.

The chain employs TRBV7-2 and TRBJ2-1; tentative D call: TRBD2 (6 bases). The CDR3 is 15 residues long. The germline V gene encodes CDR1 SGHTA and CDR2 FQGNSA. Between the trimmed V and J ends, which lost 4 bases and 6 bases, there was a span of 16 bases. CDR3 DNA sequence: TGTGCCAGCAGCTCGTTCTTAGCGGCGGGCAATGAGCAGTTCTTC. Translation gives CASSSFLAAGNEQFF. Variable domain in full (rest from reference TRBV7-2 and TRBJ2-1): GAGVSQSPSNKVTEKGKDVELRCDPISGHTALYWYRQSLGQGLEFLIYFQGNSAPDKSGLPSDRFSAERTGGSVSTLTIQRTQQEDSAVYLCASSSFLAAGNEQFFGPGTRLTVL.

The rearrangement joins TRBV7-8 to TRBJ1-5, with D maybe TRBD1 (5 bases). With 1 base removed from V and 3 bases from J, the gap between germline ends came to 7 bases. The CDR3 loop spans 14 amino acids. CDR1 and CDR2 (germline): SGHVS, FQNEAQ. The DNA for the CDR3 is TGTGCCAGCAGCTTAGACAGGTCCAATCAGCCCCAGCATTTT. Its protein product is CASSLDRSNQPQHF.

The genes are TRBV5-1 and TRBJ2-3; 9 nucleotides align to TRBD2. V was pared by 0 bases and J by 5 bases, with 7 bases of the junction left unmatched. CDR3 length equals 16 residues. CDR1 is SGHRS and CDR2 is YFSETQ in the germline V gene. The CDR3 bases are TGCGCCAGCAGCTTGGTTCTAGCGGGGAGTTTAGATACGCAGTATTTT. Translated, it gives CASSLVLAGSLDTQYF.